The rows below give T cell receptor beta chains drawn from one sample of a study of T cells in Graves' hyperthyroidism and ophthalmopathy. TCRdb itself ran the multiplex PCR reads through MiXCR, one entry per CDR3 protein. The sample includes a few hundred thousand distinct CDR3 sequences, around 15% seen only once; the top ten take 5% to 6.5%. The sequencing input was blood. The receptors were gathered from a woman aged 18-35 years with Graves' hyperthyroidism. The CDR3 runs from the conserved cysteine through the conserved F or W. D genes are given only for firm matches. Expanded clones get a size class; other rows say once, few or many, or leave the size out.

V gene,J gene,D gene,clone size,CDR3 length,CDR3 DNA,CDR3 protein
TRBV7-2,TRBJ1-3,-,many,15,TGTGCCAGCAGCTTGATGACAGCTACTGGAAACACCATATATTTT,CASSLMTATGNTIYF
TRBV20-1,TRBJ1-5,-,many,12,TGCAGTCTTGGGCGTGGCAATCAGCCCCAGCATTTT,CSLGRGNQPQHF
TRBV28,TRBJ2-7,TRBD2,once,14,TGTGCCACCAACCCTCCGGGACTAGCGGGGGAGCAGTACTTC,CATNPPGLAGEQYF
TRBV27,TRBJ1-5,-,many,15,TGTGCCAGCCGGCGGGGGGGGGGGCTTAATCAGCCCCAGCATTTT,CASRRGGGLNQPQHF
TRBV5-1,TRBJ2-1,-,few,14,TGCGCCAGCAACCGGGACAAAACCTACAATGAGCAGTTCTTC,CASNRDKTYNEQFF
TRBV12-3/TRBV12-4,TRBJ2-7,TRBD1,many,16,TGTGCCAGCAGTTTTTCTCCCGGGACAGGGAGCGACGAGCAGTACTTC,CASSFSPGTGSDEQYF
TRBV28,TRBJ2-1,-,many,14,TGTGCCAGCAGTTTCCAGCGTACCTACAATGAGCAGTTCTTC,CASSFQRTYNEQFF
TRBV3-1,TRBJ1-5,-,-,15,TGTGCCAGCAGCCAAGTTCGGGACAGCAATCAGCCCCAGCATTTT,CASSQVRDSNQPQHF
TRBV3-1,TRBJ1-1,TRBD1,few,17,TGTGCCAGCAGCCCGCCGGGGACAGCGTATTCCCCAACCGGGGCTTTCTTT,CASSPPGTAYSPTGAFF
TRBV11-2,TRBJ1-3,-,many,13,TGTGCCAGCAGCTTAGTTACATCAAACACCATATATTTT,CASSLVTSNTIYF
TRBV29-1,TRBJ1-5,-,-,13,TGCAGCGTTGGGCTCCAGGGTAATCAGCCCCAGCATTTT,CSVGLQGNQPQHF
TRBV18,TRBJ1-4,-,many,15,TGTGCCAGCTCACCACCGACAGCAACTAATGAAAAACTGTTTTTT,CASSPPTATNEKLFF
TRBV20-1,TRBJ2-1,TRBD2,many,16,TGCAGTGCTTCACGGACTAGCGCGAGCTCCTACAATGAGCAGTTCTTC,CSASRTSASSYNEQFF
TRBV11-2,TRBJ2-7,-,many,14,TGTGCCAGCAGCTTAGATCAGGCTAGCCACGAGCAGTACTTC,CASSLDQASHEQYF
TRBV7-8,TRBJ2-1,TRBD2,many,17,TGTGCCAGCAGCTTAGTAGCGGGAGGGAGCTCCTACAATGAGCAGTTCTTC,CASSLVAGGSSYNEQFF
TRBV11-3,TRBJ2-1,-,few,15,TGTGCCAGCAGCTTAAATGGGCTAGCCTACAATGAGCAGTTCTTC,CASSLNGLAYNEQFF
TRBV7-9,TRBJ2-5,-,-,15,TGTGCCAGCAGCTTAATGGCCCCGCAGGGAGAGACCCAGTACTTC,CASSLMAPQGETQYF
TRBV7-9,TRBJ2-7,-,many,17,TGTGCCAGCAGCTTTGGTCCTGAGGGGCCCAGCTCCTACGAGCAGTACTTC,CASSFGPEGPSSYEQYF
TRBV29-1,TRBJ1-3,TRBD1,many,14,TGCAGCGTTCAGCCCGGGACAGACGGAAACACCATATATTTT,CSVQPGTDGNTIYF
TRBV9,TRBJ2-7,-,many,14,TGTGCCAGCAGCGTGGGACTGGGGGCCTACGAGCAGTACTTC,CASSVGLGAYEQYF
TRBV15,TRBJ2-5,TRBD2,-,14,TGTGCCACCAGCCCTCGGCGGGAGAGTGAGACCCAGTACTTC,CATSPRRESETQYF
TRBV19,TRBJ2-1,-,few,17,TGTGCCAGTAGTATTTGGGGGGCGGGAAGCTCCTACAATGAGCAGTTCTTC,CASSIWGAGSSYNEQFF
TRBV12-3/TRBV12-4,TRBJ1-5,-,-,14,TGTGCCTCGACGGGGGCTGGGAGCAATCAGCCCCAGCATTTT,CASTGAGSNQPQHF